The sequence of this T cell receptor (beta chain) was determined in a study of blood T cells in healthy people across ages. The wider study: Through template switching, about one barcoded beta molecule was captured per two T cells, as measured in model experiments. Study-wide results and caveats: The long-lived group displayed more naive CD4+ cells, plus higher diversity, than the aged donors did.

A sample-barcoded 5' primer and a J-beta primer mix were used in a second PCR of roughly 7 to 12 cycles. MiXCR, applied by TCRdb to the 5' RACE reads, yields one record per CDR3 protein. The sample carries about 650,000 distinct CDR3 sequences, approximately 31% recorded once. This clonotype has a single count. Its antigen is still unknown. A much larger clone lies one base from this, so it may be a read error. V lost 4 bases and J lost 8, with 21 bases in between. The CDR3 runs 16 residues. Germline V gives CDR1 MNHEY, CDR2 SVGAGI. The donors, all healthy, were Caucasians living in Russia, aged about 6 to 95.

This TCR came from a woman aged 80 or over in good health. The chain uses TRBV6-5 and TRBJ1-3; unclear D gene. The sample consisted of blood. The CDR3 is CASSSPREGFGDTIYF. The CDR3 DNA reads TGTGCCAGCAGTTCCCCCCGCGAGGGATTCGGAGACACCATATATTTT.